This entry lists 18 T cell receptor beta chains sequenced from one sample in a study of shared clonotypes between healthy human individuals. Method: immunoSEQ multiplex PCR; TCRdb's copy keeps in-frame clones and lacks some. Among roughly 2.1 million clones, around 93% were seen once, and the ten largest hold 1.5% to 2%. It was CD45RO-negative cells, positively selected for CCR7, that made up naive CD8 cells, with terminally differentiated effector memory CD45RA+ cells excluded. Sequencing was carried out using naive CD8+ T cells from PBMCs. The receptors here all came from a man in his late teens or twenties in good health. Some clones in this sample may be carry-over from other donors' samples.

The V gene is TRBV9, the J gene TRBJ2-3, with D possibly being TRBD2 (6 bases). Trimming shortened V by 4 bases and J by 2 bases, and 17 bases separated the two germline ends. Germline CDR1 reads SGDLS; CDR2 reads YYNGEE. The CDR3 spans 16 residues. CDR3 in amino acids: CASSPYGRRDTDTQYF. CDR3 in DNA: TGTGCCAGCAGCCCCTACGGTCGGAGGGACACAGATACGCAGTATTTT. The full variable domain, its missing parts supplied by reference TRBV9 and TRBJ2-3, is DSGVTQTPKHLITATGQRVTLRCSPRSGDLSVYWYQQSLDQGLQFLIQYYNGEERAKGNILERFSAQQFPDLHSELNLSSLELGDSALYFCASSPYGRRDTDTQYFGPGTRLTVL.

This clone was counted a single time. The chain couples TRBV11-2 to TRBJ1-1; TRBD1 might be the D (5 bases). The V and J ends lost 2 bases and 5 bases respectively, with 15 bases between them. Germline CDR1 reads SGHAT; CDR2 reads FQNNGV. The CDR3 loop spans 15 amino acids. The chain's CDR3 is CASSLSPGPGTEAFF. The CDR3 DNA is TGTGCCAGCAGCTTATCGCCGGGGCCGGGGACTGAAGCTTTCTTT.

The rearrangement links TRBV9 to TRBJ1-4; D remains unclear. Germline lookup yields CDR1 SGDLS and CDR2 YYNGEE. Trimming pared 2 bases from V and 10 bases from J, leaving 15 bases between. This CDR3 contains 14 residues. The CDR3 here is CASSVDGRTRKLFF. CDR3 DNA: TGTGCCAGCAGCGTTGACGGACGTACTAGAAAACTGTTTTTT.

The V and J genes are TRBV7-9 and TRBJ2-1; 8 bases match TRBD1. The ends lost 5 bases at V and 13 bases at J; junction bases unmatched: 7. Germline loops: CDR1 SEHNR, CDR2 FQNEAQ (reference sequence). CDR3 length: 12 amino acids. CDR3 DNA sequence: TGTGCCAGCAGCCTGACAGGGGAGGATCAGTTCTTC. This translates into CASSLTGEDQFF.

The rearrangement joins TRBV6-1 to TRBJ1-1; D remains unclear. Germline CDR1 is MNHNS and CDR2 is SASEGT. V lost 5 bases and J 0 bases, leaving 10 bases between the germline ends. This CDR3 is built from 14 residues. This chain's CDR3 is CASSRKGMNTEAFF. The CDR3 region has the DNA TGTGCCAGCAGTAGGAAGGGAATGAACACTGAAGCTTTCTTT.

V gene TRBV2 combines with J gene TRBJ2-2; 14 bases are shared with TRBD2. The CDR3 runs 18 residues. The ends lost 2 bases at V and 5 bases at J; junction bases unmatched: 7. The germline V gene encodes CDR1 SNHLY and CDR2 FYNNEI. CDR3 amino acids: CASSELGTSGSYTGELFF. The DNA for the CDR3 is TGTGCCAGCAGTGAATTAGGGACTAGCGGGAGTTATACCGGGGAGCTGTTTTTT. The variable domain in full, with the rest retrieved from reference TRBV2 and TRBJ2-2, is EPEVTQTPSHQVTQMGQEVILRCVPISNHLYFYWYRQILGQKVEFLVSFYNNEISEKSEIFDDQFSVERPDGSNFTLKIRSTKLEDSAMYFCASSELGTSGSYTGELFFGEGSRLTVL.

The gene calls are TRBV11-1 and TRBJ2-1; TRBD2 aligns across 9 bases. Germline trimming cut 10 bases from V and 5 bases from J; bases unmatched to any gene: 15. The CDR3 spans 16 residues. Looked up from germline, CDR1 is SGHAT and CDR2 is FQDESV (reference sequence). The DNA for the CDR3 is TGTGCCATGAACAGGGTACCGGGACTAGCAAACAATGAGCAGTTCTTC. Translating gives CAMNRVPGLANNEQFF.

This rearrangement joins TRBV7-8 to TRBJ1-2; TRBD1 matches at 10 bases. The length of the CDR3 is 16 residues. V was pared by 5 bases and J by 4 bases, with 10 bases of the junction left unmatched. Germline CDR1 SGHVS, CDR2 FQNEAQ. CDR3 in DNA: TGTGCCAGCAGCCTAACTCGACAGGGGGCTATCTATGGCTACACCTTC. The encoded protein is CASSLTRQGAIYGYTF.

This clone occurred a few times. The chain joins TRBV19 to TRBJ2-1, with 8 nucleotides matching TRBD2. This CDR3 has 13 amino acids. In germline, CDR1 is LNHDA, CDR2 SQIVND (reference sequence). Losses at the gene ends were 11 bases for V and 2 bases for J; bases not matched to a gene: 5. In DNA form, the CDR3 reads TGTGCCCGCCGCGGGGGGCCCTACAATGAGCAGTTCTTC. It yields the protein CARRGGPYNEQFF.

This clone was picked up a small number of times. The rearrangement links TRBV10-3 to TRBJ1-1; D is uncertain. The V gene's germline CDR1 is ENHRY and CDR2 SYGVKD. V lost 6 bases to trimming and J lost 0 bases, with 11 bases between them. There are 14 residues in the CDR3. In DNA form, the CDR3 reads TGTGCCATCAGGGCGGACCTTATGAACACTGAAGCTTTCTTT. It translates to CAIRADLMNTEAFF.

The chain combines TRBV7-3 with TRBJ2-5, with 16 bases aligning to TRBD2. Trimming removed 0 bases from V and 3 bases from J; junction bases left unmatched: 1. Per the germline V gene, CDR1 is SGHTA and CDR2 is FQGTGA. CDR3 length: 17 amino acids. The CDR3 nucleotides read TGTGCCAGCAGCTTAACGGGACTAGCGGGAGGGAAAGAGACCCAGTACTTC. Its protein is CASSLTGLAGGKETQYF.

This chain links TRBV27 with TRBJ2-3, with 9 nucleotides matching TRBD2. With 6 bases clipped from V and 7 bases from J, the junction kept 11 bases outside the gene matches. Per germline, CDR1 MNHEY and CDR2 SMNVEV (reference sequence). The CDR3 sequence is 15 residues long. The CDR3 sequence: CASSSNSGSVHTQYF. Here the CDR3 DNA reads TGTGCCAGCAGCTCTAATAGCGGGAGCGTCCATACGCAGTATTTT.

The CDR3 loop is CATSIEGDTGELFF. The CDR3 nucleotides read TGTGCCACCAGCATAGAGGGTGACACCGGGGAGCTGTTTTTT. J is TRBJ2-2 and V is TRBV15; the D gene is possibly TRBD2 (5 bases). V was trimmed by 4 bases and J by 3 bases, leaving 9 bases between them. CDR1 is LNHNV, CDR2 YYDKDF, per germline (reference sequence). The CDR3 is 14 amino acids.

The chain links TRBV9 to TRBJ2-2, with 11 bases aligning to TRBD2. This CDR3 region has 19 residues. J lost 0 bases, V lost 0 bases, and 7 bases had no gene match. Per germline, CDR1 SGDLS and CDR2 YYNGEE. The CDR3 DNA reads TGTGCCAGCAGCGTAGAGAAGCTAGCGGGAGGCCCGAACACCGGGGAGCTGTTTTTT. Its protein product is CASSVEKLAGGPNTGELFF.

The V and J genes are TRBV6-1 and TRBJ2-1; TRBD2 matches 7 bases. The germline V gene encodes CDR1 MNHNS and CDR2 SASEGT. The CDR3 extends over 15 amino acids. V shed 1 base, J shed 2 bases, and the junction held 2 bases outside the gene matches. This CDR3 reads CASSEVAGAYNEQFF. The CDR3 DNA follows: TGTGCCAGCAGTGAAGTCGCGGGAGCCTACAATGAGCAGTTCTTC.

The chain uses TRBV19 and TRBJ1-4; no clear D. Germline V CDR1 and CDR2: LNHDA, SQIVND (reference sequence). This CDR3 is 15 amino acids long. V lost 1 base, J lost 9 bases, and 15 bases lay in between. As DNA, the CDR3 is TGTGCCAGTAGTATAGGGTCCTATCTGGGCCAAAAACTGTTTTTT. Protein sequence: CASSIGSYLGQKLFF.

As regards this clone: The sample contains more than one DNA sequence encoding this CDR3. V and J are TRBV28 and TRBJ1-1; 8 bases align to TRBD1. The J segment lost 1 base and the V segment lost 6 bases, leaving 4 bases of the junction unmatched. The CDR3 contains 14 residues. CDR1 is MDHEN, CDR2 SYDVKM, per germline. The CDR3 bases are TGTGCCAGCAGCTCGACAGGGGAGAACACTGAAGCTTTCTTT. Its translation is CASSSTGENTEAFF.

The V gene is TRBV6-1, the J gene TRBJ2-7, with TRBD1 as a possible D gene (9 bases). Germline CDR1 and CDR2: MNHNS and SASEGT. CDR3 length: 17 residues. The V end was cut by 2 bases, the J end by 3 bases, with 20 bases between. The CDR3 DNA reads TGTGCCAGCAGTGAACCCGGGGGGGGACAGGGTTTCTACGAGCAGTACTTC. Translation: CASSEPGGGQGFYEQYF.